This TCR beta chain was documented in a study of cytomegalovirus exposure and HLA in healthy donors. The study, taken as a whole, reports: In a later analysis, a missense DCLRE1C variant was linked to TCR beta V- and J-gene trimming.

Comments on this clone: Its antigen is as yet unknown.

V gave up 5 bases and J gave up 1 base, with 14 bases separating them. Germline V gene data show CDR1 as MGHRA and CDR2 as YSYEKL. The CDR3 totals 15 residues. The PCR was carried out with 60 Vbeta primers and 13 Jbeta primers. The protocol was immunoSEQ multiplex PCR, while the TCRdb copy is restricted to in-frame clones and leaves out a portion. This sample has over 100,000 clones; less than 90% occur once, and the top ten carry 2% to 3%. This chain links TRBV4-1 with TRBJ1-1, with unresolved D. The TCR was taken from a man aged 40-49 years in good health and CMV-seronegative. Sequenced input: PBMCs. Here the CDR3 reads CASSLRSPGNTEAFF. In nucleotides, the CDR3 is TGCGCCAGCAGCTTAAGGTCTCCGGGGAACACTGAAGCTTTCTTT.